Below are 16 T cell receptor beta chains sequenced from a single sample in a study of response to subunit inactivated influenza vaccine. From the RT-PCR reads, TCRdb called clonotypes with MiXCR, one entry per CDR3 protein. The sample consists of approximately 500,000 distinct CDR3 sequences, under 30% of them appearing once. This sample was shared with a second study, whose subject was T cells expressing NK-cell markers. This second study says: The authors generated TCR beta cDNA through 5'RACE template switching with UMIs.

Material: CD4+ T cells sorted from PBMCs, obtained less than 13 days after vaccination. The receptor set was obtained from a man between 45 and 60 years old who received an inactivated influenza vaccine.

The V call is TRBV5-1, the J call TRBJ2-4; TRBD1 agrees at 8 bases. This CDR3 is 15 amino acids long. Germline CDR1 is SGHRS and CDR2 is YFSETQ. V gave up 4 bases and J gave up 5 bases; unmatched junction bases: 8. The CDR3 DNA reads TGCGCCAGCAGCAACTCAGGGGGCTCGCAAAACATTCAGTACTTC. Its protein product is CASSNSGGSQNIQYF. Full variable domain (remainder filled in from reference TRBV5-1 and TRBJ2-4): KAGVTQTPRYLIKTRGQQVTLSCSPISGHRSVSWYQQTPGQGLQFLFEYFSETQRNKGNFPGRFSGRQFSNSRSEMNVSTLELGDSALYLCASSNSGGSQNIQYFGAGTRLSVL.

The rearrangement uses TRBV10-3 and TRBJ1-1; the match to TRBD1 covers 12 bases. Germline V CDR1 and CDR2: ENHRY, SYGVKD. The CDR3 contains 16 residues. With V trimmed by 6 bases and J by 3 bases, 8 bases remained unmatched. The CDR3 is CAISAGTGGFDTEAFF. The CDR3 DNA reads TGTGCCATCAGCGCCGGGACAGGGGGCTTTGACACTGAAGCTTTCTTT.

This chain links TRBV7-2 with TRBJ1-5; 7 bases agree with TRBD1. The CDR3 is 14 amino acids. Germline assignment: CDR1 SGHTA and CDR2 FQGNSA. The ends lost 0 bases at V and 6 bases at J; junction bases unmatched: 2. In DNA form, the CDR3 reads TGTGCCAGCAGCTTAGCCCCAGGGGGTCAGCCCCAGCATTTT. This codes for CASSLAPGGQPQHF.

The V gene is TRBV27, the J gene TRBJ2-3; 8 bases line up with TRBD2. The CDR3 covers 15 residues. The ends lost 7 bases at V and 2 bases at J; junction bases unmatched: 8. Germline CDR1 and CDR2: MNHEY and SMNVEV (reference sequence). CDR3 in amino acids: CASKSRGAVTDTQYF. CDR3 DNA: TGTGCCAGCAAGTCGCGGGGGGCTGTCACAGATACGCAGTATTTT.

The V and J genes are TRBV5-1 and TRBJ1-1; D is unclear. Trimming left V 0 bases short and J 4 bases short, with 7 bases between. Looked up from germline, CDR1 is SGHRS and CDR2 is YFSETQ. The CDR3 spans 13 residues. The CDR3 sequence is CASSLASGTEAFF. CDR3 in DNA: TGCGCCAGCAGCTTGGCCTCGGGCACTGAAGCTTTCTTT.

This clonotype has a handful of counts. This chain connects TRBV18 to TRBJ1-2; 8 nucleotides match TRBD1. The CDR3 totals 14 residues. Losses at the gene ends were 0 bases for V and 9 bases for J; bases not matched to a gene: 6. Germline CDR1 and CDR2: KGHSH and LQKENI. This chain's CDR3 is CASSPPEQGASYTF. The CDR3 DNA reads TGTGCCAGCTCACCACCGGAGCAGGGGGCTAGCTACACCTTC. Based on the CDR3 plus reference TRBV18 and TRBJ1-2, the full variable domain is NAGVMQNPRHLVRRRGQEARLRCSPMKGHSHVYWYRQLPEEGLKFMVYLQKENIIDESGMPKERFSAEFPKEGPSILRIQQVVRGDSAAYFCASSPPEQGASYTFGSGTRLTVV.

The chain links TRBV20-1 to TRBJ2-7; D not certain. This CDR3 has 12 residues. Germline values: CDR1 DFQATT, CDR2 SNEGSKA (reference sequence). V gave up 0 bases and J gave up 2 bases, with 5 bases separating them. The CDR3 DNA reads as TGCAGTGCTAGAGAGAGAACCTACGAGCAGTACTTC. This encodes CSARERTYEQYF.

The chain uses TRBV2 and TRBJ1-2; D is ambiguous. This CDR3 contains 13 residues. Germline values: CDR1 SNHLY, CDR2 FYNNEI. Trimming shortened V by 0 bases and J by 5 bases, and 7 bases separated the two germline ends. The CDR3 is CASSEAWGYGYTF. In DNA, the CDR3 is TGTGCCAGCAGTGAAGCTTGGGGTTATGGCTACACCTTC.

This clonotype was detected a few times. The V gene is TRBV15, the J gene TRBJ2-3; no definite D call. V shed 0 bases and J shed 5 bases, with 9 bases lying between them. Germline V lookup: CDR1 LNHNV, CDR2 YYDKDF (reference sequence). This CDR3 has 14 amino acids. The CDR3 here is CATSREASRDTQYF. The CDR3, as DNA: TGTGCCACCAGCAGAGAGGCATCCCGAGATACGCAGTATTTT.

The chain couples TRBV20-1 to TRBJ2-1; D is unresolved. CDR3 size: 14 residues. Germline V gives CDR1 DFQATT, CDR2 SNEGSKA (reference sequence). With 5 bases removed from V and 0 bases from J, the gap between germline ends came to 11 bases. As DNA, the CDR3 is TGCAGTGCTGATAGCCACAGCTCCTACAATGAGCAGTTCTTC. This encodes CSADSHSSYNEQFF.

The V gene is TRBV6-5, the J gene TRBJ1-2, with 8 bases lining up with TRBD1. CDR1 and CDR2 (germline): MNHEY, SVGAGI. The V segment lost 0 bases and the J segment 8 bases; nucleotides outside the gene matches: 11. The CDR3 is 16 residues long. This CDR3 reads CASSYSAGGSPGGYTF. The CDR3 nucleotides read TGTGCCAGCAGTTACTCGGCAGGGGGCTCTCCGGGGGGCTACACCTTC.

This clonotype was counted a few times. The chain uses TRBV3-1 and TRBJ1-1, with TRBD1 identical over 7 bases. With V trimmed by 1 base and J by 5 bases, 1 base remained unmatched. The CDR3 loop spans 13 amino acids. Per germline, CDR1 LGHDT and CDR2 YNNKEL (reference sequence). This chain's CDR3 is CASSQVRGTEAFF. The CDR3, as DNA: TGTGCCAGCAGCCAAGTCAGGGGGACTGAAGCTTTCTTT.

The chain recombines TRBV24-1 with TRBJ2-3; tentative D call: TRBD1 (5 bases). The CDR3 is 14 residues long. From germline, CDR1 is KGHDR and CDR2 SFDVKD. V was shortened by 2 bases and J by 0 bases, with 5 bases between the two germline ends. The DNA of the CDR3 is TGTGCCACCAGTGATTGGGGCAGCACAGATACGCAGTATTTT. Translating gives CATSDWGSTDTQYF.

The chain employs TRBV29-1 and TRBJ2-7; D ambiguous. The V gene's germline CDR1 is SQVTM and CDR2 ANQGSEA. V was shortened by 5 bases and J by 6 bases, with 14 bases between the two germline ends. CDR3 size: 12 residues. The CDR3 loop reads CSVLRSQAEQYF. The CDR3 region has the DNA TGCAGCGTTTTGAGGTCCCAAGCCGAGCAGTACTTC.

The rearrangement joins TRBV14 to TRBJ2-7, with no clear D. The CDR3 is 15 residues long. CDR1 is SGHDN, CDR2 FVKESK, per germline. V lost 6 bases, J lost 2 bases, and 17 bases lay in between. This CDR3 is CASSASLGYTYEQYF. As DNA, the CDR3 is TGTGCCAGCAGTGCCTCCCTCGGTTACACCTACGAGCAGTACTTC.

This clonotype came up many times. V is TRBV12-3 or TRBV12-4 and J is TRBJ2-1; weak D call: TRBD2 (6 bases). This CDR3 region has 15 residues. The V and J ends lost 10 bases and 2 bases respectively, with 18 bases between them. The CDR3 DNA sequence: TGTGCCACCCCAGTATGGAGGGCCCCCTACAATGAGCAGTTCTTC. It codes for CATPVWRAPYNEQFF.